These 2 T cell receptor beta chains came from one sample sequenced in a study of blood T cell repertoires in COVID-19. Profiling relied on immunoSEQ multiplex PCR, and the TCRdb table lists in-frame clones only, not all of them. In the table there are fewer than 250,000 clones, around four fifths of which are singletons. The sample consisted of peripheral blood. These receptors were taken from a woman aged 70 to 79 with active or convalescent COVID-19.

Here the CDR3 reads CASSPPDRVFYNEQFF. CDR3 in DNA: TGTGCCAGCTCACCCCCGGACAGGGTCTTCTACAATGAGCAGTTCTTC. V gene TRBV18 combines with J gene TRBJ2-1; 8 bases are a match to TRBD1. With V trimmed by 3 bases and J by 3 bases, 7 bases remained unmatched. Per germline, CDR1 KGHSH and CDR2 LQKENI. There are 16 residues in the CDR3.

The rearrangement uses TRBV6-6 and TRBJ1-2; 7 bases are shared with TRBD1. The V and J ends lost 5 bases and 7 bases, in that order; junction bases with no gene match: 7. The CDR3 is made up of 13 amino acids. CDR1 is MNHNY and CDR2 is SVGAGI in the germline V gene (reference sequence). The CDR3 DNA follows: TGTGCCAGCAGTAGACCCGGGACAGTTGGCTACACCTTC. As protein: CASSRPGTVGYTF.